This TCR beta chain was recovered during a study of blood T cell repertoires in COVID-19. Whole-study context: Sites across the United States, Italy and Spain contributed samples from acute and convalescent COVID-19. Sample material is recorded as cDNA or gDNA derived from T cells, B-cell-depleted T cells, or PBMCs.

This CDR3 spans 15 amino acids. V dropped 2 bases and J dropped 4; count of bases not matched to a gene: 5. Looked up from germline, CDR1 is MGHDK and CDR2 is SYGVNS. Original processing notes: Amplification with reference gene primers provided the estimates of nucleated cell counts. Profiling relied on immunoSEQ multiplex PCR, and the TCRdb table lists in-frame clones only, not all of them. The V and J calls and clone size are taken from that table; D and trimming were inferred from the DNA. Here the sample spans around 100,000 clones, about 80% being singletons. This clone was seen once. J is TRBJ2-5 and V is TRBV25-1; 9 nucleotides line up with TRBD1. This clonotype was obtained from an older woman with acute or convalescent COVID-19. Sequencing was carried out using peripheral blood. The CDR3 sequence: CASSEGGTGRETQYF. CDR3 sequence (DNA): TGTGCCAGCAGTGAAGGGGGGACAGGGAGAGAGACCCAGTACTTC.